Listed below are T cell receptor beta chains from one sample, sequenced in a study of T cell responses to AZD1222 COVID-19 vaccine. Sequencing used immunoSEQ multiplex PCR; TCRdb keeps in-frame clones, though not all of them. The sample shows roughly 120,000 clones, roughly nine tenths of them seen only once. This specimen was peripheral blood, taken 28 days after the second AZD1222 dose. The source is an adult who received the AZD1222 COVID-19 vaccine. Both conserved end residues are part of each CDR3. A D gene is named only where the DNA matches it firmly. Size is omitted from some rows. Given values are once, few, many or a class for expanded clones.

d_gene	j_gene	v_gene	abundance	CDR3nt	CDR3aa
-	TRBJ1-5	TRBV28	-	TGTGCCAGCAGATACTACAGCTCCCGCAATCAGCCCCAGCATTTT	CASRYYSSRNQPQHF
TRBD2	TRBJ2-7	TRBV27	-	TGTGCCAGCAGCCCGGCTAGCGGGATTTCCTCCTACGAGCAGTACTTC	CASSPASGISSYEQYF
-	TRBJ2-1	TRBV7-6	-	TGTGCCAGCAGCTTTTCAGCTTTCAATGAGCAGTTCTTC	CASSFSAFNEQFF
-	TRBJ1-4	TRBV7-6	-	TGTGCCAGCAGCTTAAGAGGGGCACTAAATGAAAAACTGTTTTTT	CASSLRGALNEKLFF
TRBD1	TRBJ2-7	TRBV6-5	-	TGTGCCAGCAGTTACTCGACAGGGGGACCCTACGAGCAGTACTTC	CASSYSTGGPYEQYF
TRBD2	TRBJ2-3	TRBV7-3	-	TGTGCCAGCAGCTCCCGCCTGGCGGGAGGGACAGATACGCAGTATTTT	CASSSRLAGGTDTQYF
-	TRBJ1-2	TRBV5-4	-	TGTGCCAGCAGCTTGACAGCCAACTATGGCTACACCTTC	CASSLTANYGYTF
-	TRBJ2-5	TRBV28	-	TGTGCCAGCAGTTACGGGCTGGGGGAGACCCAGTACTTC	CASSYGLGETQYF
-	TRBJ2-7	TRBV3-1/TRBV3-2	-	TGTGCCAGCAGTCAACTTGACAGAGAGCAGTACTTC	CASSQLDREQYF
-	TRBJ2-7	TRBV7-9	-	TGTGCCAGCAGCTCACCACGGGTGTCGGCGGAGGGGGGCGAGCAGTACTTC	CASSSPRVSAEGGEQYF
-	TRBJ2-2	TRBV9	-	TGTGCCAGCCGCCCCGGGGGACTCGGGGAGCTGTTTTTT	CASRPGGLGELFF
-	TRBJ2-7	TRBV12-3/TRBV12-4	-	TGTGCCAGCAGTCAAACTCCCTCCAGCGAGCAGTACTTC	CASSQTPSSEQYF
-	TRBJ2-5	TRBV9	-	TGTGCCAGCAGCCTATCCTGGGGGACCCAGTACTTC	CASSLSWGTQYF
-	TRBJ2-6	TRBV7-3	-	TGTGCCAGCAGCCAAAAGGGGGGCTCTGGGGCCAACGTCCTGACTTTC	CASSQKGGSGANVLTF
-	TRBJ1-3	TRBV3-1/TRBV3-2	-	TGTGCCAGCAGCCAAGGGGGGGCAGGAAACACCATATATTTT	CASSQGGAGNTIYF
TRBD2	TRBJ2-2	TRBV27	-	TGTGCCAGCAGCCGGGAGGGCCGGCTCGGGGAGCTGTTTTTT	CASSREGRLGELFF
-	TRBJ1-2	TRBV28	-	TGTGCCAGCAGTTTTCTACAGACCTATGGCTACACCTTC	CASSFLQTYGYTF
-	TRBJ2-7	TRBV7-3	once	TGTGCCAGCAGCCAAATGGCCCTGACTGACGAGCAGTACTTC	CASSQMALTDEQYF
TRBD2	TRBJ2-3	TRBV6-6	-	TGTGCCAGCAGCGAACTAGCGGGAGGTCGGGGAGATACGCAGTATTTT	CASSELAGGRGDTQYF
TRBD1	TRBJ2-1	TRBV27	-	TGTGCCAGCAGTTTATCCCGGGACAGGGTAACCAATGAGCAGTTCTTC	CASSLSRDRVTNEQFF
TRBD2	TRBJ2-2	TRBV7-6	-	TGTGCCAGCAGCTCCTTGGGGGGGGCGAACACCGGGGAGCTGTTTTTT	CASSSLGGANTGELFF
-	TRBJ2-7	TRBV9	-	TGTGCCAGCAGCCTCCGGGACACCTCCTACGAGCAGTACTTC	CASSLRDTSYEQYF
-	TRBJ2-2	TRBV6-5	-	TGTGCCAGCAGGCGGTGGACAGCGAACACCGGGGAGCTGTTTTTT	CASRRWTANTGELFF
-	TRBJ1-4	TRBV5-1	few	TGCGCCAGCAGCGAGGAGGGATATCGGAATGAAAAACTGTTTTTT	CASSEEGYRNEKLFF
-	TRBJ2-3	TRBV9	-	TGTGCCAGCAGCGTAGGTATGGCCCCAGATACGCAGTATTTT	CASSVGMAPDTQYF
-	TRBJ2-5	TRBV19	-	TGTGCCAGTAGTCCCAGAACCAGCCTGCAAGAGACCCAGTACTTC	CASSPRTSLQETQYF
-	TRBJ2-5	TRBV7-9	few	TGTGCCAGCAGCTGGTACCAAGAGACCCAGTACTTC	CASSWYQETQYF
TRBD2	TRBJ2-5	TRBV7-2	-	TGTGCCAGCAGCATTCTAGCCCTACTAGCGGGAGGATCAGAGACCCAGTACTTC	CASSILALLAGGSETQYF
-	TRBJ1-4	TRBV5-1	-	TGCGCCAGCAGCACTCCCCCTCGGGCAGCTCATTCAACTAATGAAAAACTGTTTTTT	CASSTPPRAAHSTNEKLFF
-	TRBJ1-1	TRBV18	-	TGTGCCAGCTCACCGACAGAGAACACTGAAGCTTTCTTT	CASSPTENTEAFF
-	TRBJ1-6	TRBV10-2	-	TGCGCCAGCAGTGAGTCTCGGGGGGGAAATTCACCCCTCCACTTT	CASSESRGGNSPLHF
TRBD2	TRBJ2-1	TRBV18	-	TGTGCCAGCTCACCAAGGACTAGCGTCGGTAGCTCCTACAATGAGCAGTTCTTC	CASSPRTSVGSSYNEQFF
-	TRBJ1-2	TRBV11-2	-	TGTGCCAGCAGCCCCAGTGGGATGAACTATGGCTACACCTTC	CASSPSGMNYGYTF
-	TRBJ1-1	TRBV5-1	once	TGCGCCAGCAGCGAGACCAGGGAAGGAGGCACTGAAGCTTTCTTT	CASSETREGGTEAFF
-	TRBJ2-7	TRBV4-1	-	TGCGCCAGCAGCAAAGGGGGTAGAGGCGTCTCCGAGCAGTACTTC	CASSKGGRGVSEQYF
-	TRBJ1-1	TRBV23-1	-	TGCGCCAGCACTCGGGGGGCTGAAGCTTTCTTT	CASTRGAEAFF
-	TRBJ2-7	TRBV25-1	-	TGTGCCAGCAGCGCAATGGGGTCAGTGGGCGGAGCCTACGAGCAGTACTTC	CASSAMGSVGGAYEQYF
-	TRBJ1-1	TRBV12-3/TRBV12-4	-	TGTGCCAGCAGTTTAGTAGGGGACACTGAAGCTTTCTTT	CASSLVGDTEAFF
-	TRBJ1-3	TRBV3-1/TRBV3-2	-	TGTGCCAGCACCCCCCGCGGCGGATACTCTGGAAACACCATATATTTT	CASTPRGGYSGNTIYF
-	TRBJ1-4	TRBV14	-	TGTGCCAGCAGCCGACGTGTAGGGGATAATGAAAAACTGTTTTTT	CASSRRVGDNEKLFF
TRBD2	TRBJ2-5	TRBV7-9	-	TGTGCCAGCAGCCTATTTGCGGGAGAAGGAGGAGAGACCCAGTACTTC	CASSLFAGEGGETQYF
-	TRBJ1-6	TRBV6-1	-	TGTGCCAGCAGTGAAATGTGGGGGGGAGGAAATTCACCCCTCCACTTT	CASSEMWGGGNSPLHF
-	TRBJ1-2	TRBV29-1	-	TGCAGCGTTGAAGACCGACGGGGCTACACCTTC	CSVEDRRGYTF
-	TRBJ1-4	TRBV19	once	TGTGCCAGTAGCCAGGGACCCGGCGGAAAACTGTTTTTT	CASSQGPGGKLFF
TRBD1	TRBJ1-4	TRBV15	-	TGTGCCACCAGCCGGTCAGGGGGAACTAATGAAAAACTGTTTTTT	CATSRSGGTNEKLFF
-	TRBJ2-7	TRBV7-8	once	TGTGCCAGCAGCCTACACGGTAACGAGCAGTACTTC	CASSLHGNEQYF